What follows are 13 T cell receptor beta chains derived from one specimen sequenced in a study of blood T cell repertoires in COVID-19. Sequencing was performed with immunoSEQ multiplex PCR; in TCRdb, only in-frame clones are kept and a portion is missing. The table shows 250,000 to 300,000 clones, with roughly 86% occurring only once. Sequencing input: peripheral blood. The receptors originated from a woman aged 25 to 45 with COVID-19, enrolled during active disease.

This chain uses TRBV30 with TRBJ2-7, with 7 nucleotides matching TRBD2. CDR3 length: 15 residues. The J segment lost 0 bases and the V segment lost 1 base, leaving 6 bases of the junction unmatched. Germline CDR1 reads GTSNPN; CDR2 reads SVGIG (reference sequence). The chain's CDR3 is CAWSGGTTSSYEQYF. The CDR3 region has the DNA TGTGCCTGGAGTGGGGGGACTACGAGCTCCTACGAGCAGTACTTC.

The chain recombines TRBV28 with TRBJ1-4; D unresolved. There are 16 residues in the CDR3. Trimming removed 5 bases from V and 0 bases from J, with 13 bases in between. CDR1 is MDHEN, CDR2 SYDVKM, per germline. CDR3 sequence: CASSRGPTTTNEKLFF. CDR3 in DNA: TGTGCCAGCAGTCGCGGCCCCACTACAACTAATGAAAAACTGTTTTTT.

The chain is built from TRBV30 and TRBJ1-5, with 8 bases aligning to TRBD1. The CDR3 extends over 13 amino acids. V lost 2 bases, J lost 7 bases, and 4 bases stayed unmatched. CDR1 GTSNPN and CDR2 SVGIG come from the germline V gene (reference sequence). In DNA, the CDR3 is TGTGCCTGGAGTAGCCAGGGGGCACAGCCCCAGCATTTT. Translation: CAWSSQGAQPQHF.

This chain links TRBV13 with TRBJ1-5; no reliable D call. V was shortened by 0 bases and J by 6 bases, with 3 bases between the two germline ends. Germline V lookup: CDR1 PRHDT, CDR2 FYEKMQ (reference sequence). This CDR3 region has 12 residues. CDR3 DNA sequence: TGTGCCAGCAGCTTAGGGAGTCAGCCCCAGCATTTT. Residues: CASSLGSQPQHF.

The chain combines TRBV10-1 with TRBJ1-6, with 7 nucleotides matching TRBD1. This CDR3 is built from 14 residues. The J segment lost 7 bases and the V segment lost 8 bases, leaving 8 bases of the junction unmatched. Germline V lookup: CDR1 WNHNN, CDR2 SYGVQD (reference sequence). CDR3 DNA: TGCGCCAGCTTGGAGGACAGGTCCAATTCACCCCTCCACTTT. This codes for CASLEDRSNSPLHF.

The gene calls are TRBV7-2 and TRBJ2-7; D is unresolved. CDR3 size: 14 residues. Germline CDR1 reads SGHTA; CDR2 reads FQGNSA. Trimming left V 3 bases short and J 0 bases short, with 9 bases between. CDR3 nucleotides: TGTGCCAGCAGCTTTTCTGAGAGCTCCTACGAGCAGTACTTC. Its protein is CASSFSESSYEQYF. The full variable domain, completed using reference TRBV7-2 and TRBJ2-7, is GAGVSQSPSNKVTEKGKDVELRCDPISGHTALYWYRQSLGQGLEFLIYFQGNSAPDKSGLPSDRFSAERTGGSVSTLTIQRTQQEDSAVYLCASSFSESSYEQYFGPGTRLTVT.

The chain employs TRBV29-1 and TRBJ2-7; D may be TRBD2 (5 bases). CDR1 is SQVTM, CDR2 ANQGSEA, per germline. The CDR3 spans 12 residues. Trimming removed 6 bases from V and 2 bases from J, with 11 bases in between. The chain's CDR3 is CSVRLTPYEQYF. As DNA, the CDR3 is TGCAGCGTCCGACTAACCCCCTACGAGCAGTACTTC.

The table lists this clone with a count of one. The gene calls are TRBV24-1 and TRBJ2-7, with D perhaps TRBD1 (6 bases). This CDR3 contains 13 residues. Trimming removed 4 bases from V and 6 bases from J, with 12 bases in between. Germline CDR1 is KGHDR and CDR2 is SFDVKD. The CDR3, as DNA: TGTGCCACCAGTGACGCTGGGACAATCGAGCAGTACTTC. This encodes CATSDAGTIEQYF.

As concerns this clone: The same CDR3 is also encoded by other DNA sequences in this sample. V and J are TRBV19 and TRBJ1-1; D gene unclear. Trimming left V 1 base short and J 5 bases short, with 5 bases between. The germline gives CDR1 LNHDA, CDR2 SQIVND (reference sequence). CDR3 length equals 12 residues. The CDR3 sequence is CASSIGNTEAFF. The CDR3 region has the DNA TGTGCCAGTAGTATAGGTAATACTGAAGCTTTCTTT.

The chain has TRBV27 and TRBJ1-2; TRBD1 aligns across 7 bases. The CDR3 runs to 14 residues. The germline V gene encodes CDR1 MNHEY and CDR2 SMNVEV (reference sequence). V was clipped by 2 bases and J by 3 bases; unmatched bases: 3. The DNA of the CDR3 is TGTGCCAGCAGTTTAAGGGGGCGATACTATGGCTACACCTTC. This codes for CASSLRGRYYGYTF.

This chain joins TRBV5-6 and TRBJ1-4, with TRBD1 as a possible D gene (5 bases). Trimming left V 5 bases short and J 6 bases short, with 20 bases between. Looked up from germline, CDR1 is SGHDT and CDR2 is YYEEEE. CDR3 length: 16 residues. DNA of the CDR3: TGTGCCAGCAGTGCACTTGGGGCAGGAACGGATGAAAAACTGTTTTTT. Translation: CASSALGAGTDEKLFF.

This rearrangement joins TRBV24-1 to TRBJ2-1; maybe TRBD1 (7 bases). Germline CDR1 reads KGHDR; CDR2 reads SFDVKD. V lost 3 bases, J lost 12 bases, and 14 bases lay in between. The CDR3 consists of 13 residues. Written as DNA, the CDR3 is TGTGCCACCAGTGATATAAGACAGGGAGGGCAGTTCTTC. It codes for CATSDIRQGGQFF.

This chain links TRBV6-5 with TRBJ2-7; 13 nucleotides match TRBD2. The V segment lost 2 bases and the J segment 3 bases; nucleotides outside the gene matches: 1. Per germline, CDR1 MNHEY and CDR2 SVGAGI. CDR3 size: 15 residues. As DNA, the CDR3 is TGTGCCAGCAGTTACGGGACTAGCGGGGACTACGAGCAGTACTTC. It specifies CASSYGTSGDYEQYF.